This passage covers 28 T cell receptor beta chains from one sample sequenced in a study of blood T cell repertoires in COVID-19. Using immunoSEQ multiplex PCR, the repertoire was profiled, and TCRdb retains in-frame clones only, with some absent. The repertoire holds roughly 70,000 clones, about 80% seen once, with about 16% in the top ten. The sample taken for sequencing was peripheral blood. Receptor source: a human donor in a cohort sampled during active COVID-19.

The V gene is TRBV6-5, the J gene TRBJ2-7, with TRBD2 identical over 11 bases. CDR3 length: 15 amino acids. Germline assignment: CDR1 MNHEY and CDR2 SVGAGI. V gave up 6 bases and J gave up 3 bases; unmatched junction bases: 7. CDR3 protein: CASRRASGGIYEQYF. CDR3 coding DNA: TGTGCCAGCAGGAGAGCTAGCGGGGGGATCTACGAGCAGTACTTC.

Concerning this clone: Different DNA sequences within this sample yield the same CDR3. This chain links TRBV30 with TRBJ1-2; D is undetermined. CDR1 GTSNPN and CDR2 SVGIG come from the germline V gene (reference sequence). This CDR3 has 12 amino acids. V lost 1 base, J lost 1 base, and 4 bases lay in between. Written as DNA, the CDR3 is TGTGCCTGGAGTGCGGGTAACTATGGCTACACCTTC. This translates into CAWSAGNYGYTF.

This sequence joins TRBV7-2 and TRBJ2-3; 8 bases agree with TRBD1. CDR1 and CDR2 from the germline V gene are SGHTA and FQGNSA. CDR3 size: 16 residues. V was pared by 5 bases and J by 4 bases, with 11 bases of the junction left unmatched. Here the CDR3 reads CASSLSRDRRADTQYF. The CDR3 DNA sequence: TGTGCCAGCAGCCTGTCTCGGGACAGGAGGGCAGATACGCAGTATTTT.

Comment on this clone: The same CDR3 can be traced to other DNA sequences in this sample. This chain joins TRBV27 and TRBJ1-6; D gene unclear. The V gene lost 1 base and the J gene lost 7 bases, with 2 bases spanning the gap. CDR3 length: 12 residues. CDR1 and CDR2 (germline): MNHEY, SMNVEV (reference sequence). CDR3 region: CASSLLNSPLHF. CDR3 DNA: TGTGCCAGCAGTTTATTAAATTCACCCCTCCACTTT.

This clone was detected once. The chain couples TRBV6-5 to TRBJ2-1; the match to TRBD2 covers 11 bases. Germline CDR1 reads MNHEY; CDR2 reads SVGAGI. J lost 8 bases, V lost 6 bases, and 9 bases had no gene match. CDR3 size: 15 residues. CDR3 nucleotides: TGTGCCAGCAGATTTAGCGGGAGGGGGAGGGATGAGCAGTTCTTC. Translation gives CASRFSGRGRDEQFF.

The chain employs TRBV16 and TRBJ1-6; D is undetermined. CDR3 size: 13 residues. V dropped 0 bases and J dropped 5 bases, with 2 bases sitting between them. CDR1 KGHSY and CDR2 FQNENV come from the germline V gene. CDR3 sequence reads: CASSQSDNSPLHF. The CDR3 nucleotides read TGTGCCAGCAGCCAATCCGATAATTCACCCCTCCACTTT.

Written as DNA, the CDR3 is TGTGCCAGCAGCCAAGGGTCAAGGGGGGGTAGAGAGCAGTACTTC. Its protein product is CASSQGSRGGREQYF. The chain couples TRBV3-1 (or the pseudogene TRBV3-2) to TRBJ2-7; D is perhaps TRBD2 (7 bases). CDR3 length equals 15 residues. With 1 base removed from V and 7 bases from J, the gap between germline ends came to 17 bases. Germline CDR1 LGHDT, CDR2 YNNKEL (reference sequence).

This clone came up a few times. The chain combines TRBV7-2 with TRBJ1-1, with 8 bases lining up with TRBD1. Germline V lookup: CDR1 SGHTA, CDR2 FQGNSA. The CDR3 extends over 15 amino acids. V lost 5 bases to trimming and J lost 8 bases; unmatched junction nucleotides: 13. CDR3 coding DNA: TGTGCCAGCAGCACGGGACAGGACCTAAAGGGGGAAGCTTTCTTT. Its protein product is CASSTGQDLKGEAFF.

The chain joins TRBV4-3 to TRBJ2-5; possibly TRBD1 for D (6 bases). The V end lost 4 bases, the J end lost 6 bases, and 18 bases lay between the germline ends. In germline, CDR1 is LGHNA, CDR2 YSLEER. The CDR3 runs 15 residues. CDR3 in amino acids: CASSPGVGGRQTQYF. CDR3 bases: TGCGCCAGCAGCCCCGGGGTAGGGGGAAGGCAGACCCAGTACTTC.

CDR3 nucleotide sequence: TGTGCCAGCAGTGAAACCTGGACTAGCGGTTGTTTTTTT. Protein product: CASSETWTSGCFF. The chain combines TRBV2 with TRBJ2-2; 10 bases map to TRBD2. This CDR3 is built from 13 residues. In germline, CDR1 is SNHLY, CDR2 FYNNEI. V lost 2 bases to trimming and J lost 17 bases; unmatched junction nucleotides: 8. The complete variable domain, with remaining parts taken from reference TRBV2 and TRBJ2-2, reads EPEVTQTPSHQVTQMGQEVILRCVPISNHLYFYWYRQILGQKVEFLVSFYNNEISEKSEIFDDQFSVERPDGSNFTLKIRSTKLEDSAMYFCASSETWTSGCFFGEGSRLTVL.

The chain uses TRBV21-1 and TRBJ2-1; the DNA was not used to check the table's D call, TRBD1. TRBV21-1 is an annotated pseudogene. The CDR3 has 15 residues. CDR3 region: CASSTTKSRGQCYFF. The CDR3 DNA sequence: TGTGCCAGCAGCACCACAAAATCCAGGGGGCAATGCTACTTCTTC.

V gene TRBV27 combines with J gene TRBJ1-5, with 10 bases that match TRBD1. Trimming took 5 bases from V and 1 from J; bases not matched to a gene: 5. The CDR3 runs to 16 residues. The germline CDR1 and CDR2 sequences are MNHEY and SMNVEV (reference sequence). The CDR3 is CASSPGQGLSNQPQHF. The DNA for the CDR3 is TGTGCCAGCAGTCCGGGACAGGGGTTGAGCAATCAGCCCCAGCATTTT.

This clone showed up just once. The chain links TRBV4-3 to TRBJ1-1, with D hard to call. V gave up 0 bases and J gave up 1 base, with 9 bases separating them. Germline CDR1 is LGHNA and CDR2 is YSLEER. The CDR3 consists of 15 residues. CDR3 sequence reads: CASSQDPGRNTEAFF. Written as DNA, the CDR3 is TGCGCCAGCAGCCAAGATCCGGGGAGGAACACTGAAGCTTTCTTT.

The CDR3 DNA reads as TGTGCCTGGACCAAGCGGGACTCTTGGAGGGACACTGAAGCTTTCTTT. Translating it yields CAWTKRDSWRDTEAFF. The V gene is TRBV30, the J gene TRBJ1-1; tentatively, D is TRBD1 (5 bases). The V end lost 4 bases, the J end lost 3 bases, and 21 bases lay between the germline ends. There are 16 residues in the CDR3. Germline V gene data show CDR1 as GTSNPN and CDR2 as SVGIG (reference sequence).

The V call is TRBV5-6, the J call TRBJ2-1; TRBD2 might be the D (6 bases). V was pared by 4 bases and J by 6 bases, with 20 bases between. The V gene's germline CDR1 is SGHDT and CDR2 YYEEEE. This CDR3 has 16 residues. The DNA of the CDR3 is TGTGCCAGCAGCCAGACTAGGGACTCCCCCCTCAATGAGCAGTTCTTC. It translates to CASSQTRDSPLNEQFF.

V and J are TRBV14 and TRBJ2-2, with 12 bases fitting TRBD2. The CDR3 runs 18 residues. Germline V lookup: CDR1 SGHDN, CDR2 FVKESK. V dropped 0 bases and J dropped 2; count of bases not matched to a gene: 4. The CDR3 DNA sequence: TGTGCCAGCAGCCAAGAAAGGACTAGCGGGACTAACACCGGGGAGCTGTTTTTT. Protein sequence: CASSQERTSGTNTGELFF.

This clone was detected only a few times. The rearrangement links TRBV10-2 to TRBJ2-7; 7 positions match TRBD1. Germline V gene sequence: CDR1 WSHSY, CDR2 SAAADI. The length of the CDR3 is 14 residues. With V trimmed by 5 bases and J by 5 bases, 9 bases remained unmatched. CDR3 sequence (DNA): TGCGCCAGCAGTCCTTTCAGGGGGAGCGACGAGCAGTACTTC. Its translation: CASSPFRGSDEQYF.

This clone was detected once. This chain connects TRBV3-1 (or the pseudogene TRBV3-2) to TRBJ2-3; tentatively, D is TRBD2 (7 bases). The CDR3 is 14 residues long. Looked up from germline, CDR1 is LGHDT and CDR2 is YNNKEL (reference sequence). With 1 base removed from V and 7 bases from J, the gap between germline ends came to 12 bases. CDR3 region: CASSQAGEGNTQYF. CDR3 DNA: TGTGCCAGCAGCCAAGCAGGGGAGGGGAATACGCAGTATTTT.

This clone has more than one count but fewer than ten. DNA for the CDR3: TGTGCCTGGAAACGCCTAGCGATCACCGGGGAGCTGTTTTTT. This translates into CAWKRLAITGELFF. The V and J genes are TRBV30 and TRBJ2-2; possible D gene TRBD2, 6 bases. This CDR3 is 14 amino acids long. Between the trimmed V and J ends, which lost 4 bases and 4 bases, there was a span of 13 bases. In germline, CDR1 is GTSNPN, CDR2 SVGIG (reference sequence).

The J gene is TRBJ2-6, the V gene TRBV19; the D gene is possibly TRBD2 (6 bases). This CDR3 spans 20 amino acids. The ends were cut back, 3 bases at V and 1 base at J, with 22 bases in the middle. CDR1 LNHDA and CDR2 SQIVND come from the germline V gene (reference sequence). This CDR3 is CASSILLREVGSSGANVLTF. In DNA form, the CDR3 reads TGTGCCAGTAGTATCCTCCTCAGGGAGGTTGGCTCGTCTGGGGCCAACGTCCTGACTTTC.

This clone has a single count. The chain recombines TRBV4-3 with TRBJ1-5, with D unclear. The V gene lost 0 bases and the J gene lost 5 bases, with 5 bases spanning the gap. The CDR3 length is 13 residues. The germline V gene encodes CDR1 LGHNA and CDR2 YSLEER. The DNA for the CDR3 is TGCGCCAGCAGCCAAGATCTGTATCAGCCCCAGCATTTT. It specifies CASSQDLYQPQHF.

The chain recombines TRBV14 with TRBJ2-7, with 11 positions matching TRBD1. The germline CDR1 and CDR2 sequences are SGHDN and FVKESK. The CDR3 is 17 residues long. The V segment lost 5 bases and the J segment 1 base; nucleotides outside the gene matches: 10. The CDR3 DNA reads as TGTGCCAGCAGCGGTCCCGGGACAGGGGGGGGATCCTACGAGCAGTACTTC. It is translated as CASSGPGTGGGSYEQYF.

The chain joins TRBV6-5 to TRBJ1-1; TRBD1 aligns across 7 bases. The CDR3 contains 13 residues. Trimming removed 6 bases from V and 1 base from J; junction bases left unmatched: 2. The germline CDR1 and CDR2 sequences are MNHEY and SVGAGI. The CDR3 DNA reads TGTGCCAGCAGGCCAGGGGGGAACACTGAAGCTTTCTTT. This translates into CASRPGGNTEAFF.

The genes are TRBV6-5 and TRBJ2-7, with D uncertain. Germline CDR1 MNHEY, CDR2 SVGAGI. The CDR3 sequence is 12 residues long. Trimming took off 7 bases at V and 2 bases at J, with 9 bases between the two ends. Here the CDR3 reads CASTTVTYEQYF. The CDR3 region has the DNA TGTGCCAGCACTACAGTGACCTACGAGCAGTACTTC.

The chain couples TRBV6-5 to TRBJ1-1; D not certain. This CDR3 has 15 residues. V was shortened by 4 bases and J by 1 base, with 13 bases between the two germline ends. Germline lookup yields CDR1 MNHEY and CDR2 SVGAGI. As DNA, the CDR3 is TGTGCCAGCAGTTCCTTGGGCAGTAGGAACACTGAAGCTTTCTTT. Its protein product is CASSSLGSRNTEAFF.

J is TRBJ1-1 and V is TRBV19; 8 bases line up with TRBD1. This CDR3 comprises 12 residues. V gave up 7 bases and J gave up 10 bases; unmatched junction bases: 8. Germline CDR1 is LNHDA and CDR2 is SQIVND (reference sequence). CDR3 nucleotides: TGTGCCAGTACTACGGGCCAGGGGGCAGCTTTCTTT. Translated, it gives CASTTGQGAAFF.

J is TRBJ1-1 and V is TRBV3-1 (or the pseudogene TRBV3-2); D may be TRBD1 (6 bases). CDR1 LGHDT and CDR2 YNNKEL come from the germline V gene (reference sequence). V dropped 4 bases and J dropped 4 bases, with 13 bases sitting between them. The CDR3 contains 14 residues. This CDR3 is CASSPGQRGTEAFF. The CDR3 nucleotides read TGTGCCAGCAGCCCGGGACAAAGGGGCACTGAAGCTTTCTTT.

This CDR3 reads CASSDPGQRAYEQYF. CDR3 nucleotides: TGTGCCAGCAGTGACCCGGGACAGAGGGCCTACGAGCAGTACTTC. J is TRBJ2-7 and V is TRBV6-1, with TRBD1 matching 7 bases. Germline CDR1 is MNHNS and CDR2 is SASEGT. The CDR3 has 15 amino acids. The trim removed 3 bases at V and 2 bases at J, leaving 7 bases unmatched.